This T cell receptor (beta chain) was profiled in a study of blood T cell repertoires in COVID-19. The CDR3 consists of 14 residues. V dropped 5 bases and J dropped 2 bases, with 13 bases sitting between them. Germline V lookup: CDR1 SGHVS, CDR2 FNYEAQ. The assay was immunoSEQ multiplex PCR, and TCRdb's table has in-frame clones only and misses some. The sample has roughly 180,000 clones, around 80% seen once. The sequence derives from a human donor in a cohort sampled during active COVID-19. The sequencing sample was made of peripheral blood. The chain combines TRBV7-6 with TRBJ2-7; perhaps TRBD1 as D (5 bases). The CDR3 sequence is CASSLTENPYEQYF. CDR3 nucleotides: TGTGCCAGCAGCCTGACAGAGAACCCCTACGAGCAGTACTTC.